This T cell receptor (beta chain) was sequenced in a study of Ad26.COV2.S vaccination and SARS-CoV-2 variants. The method was immunoSEQ multiplex PCR; TCRdb's version includes in-frame clones alone and lacks a portion of them. The sample lists a few hundred thousand clones; around 87% were seen once. V was pared by 3 bases and J by 6 bases, with 16 bases of the junction left unmatched. Germline values: CDR1 DFQATT, CDR2 SNEGSKA (reference sequence). The CDR3 is 18 amino acids. The study, taken as a whole, reports: Individuals receiving vaccine had higher spike-specific TCR breadth than placebo recipients did. Substantial breadth was reportedly displayed by spike-specific CD8+ and CD4+ T cell responses after vaccination.

Treatment given: 19 received Ad26.COV2.S at low or high dose, single or two shots; five or six received placebo; per-sample allocation not given. Sampling occurred on day 63 after the first vaccine or placebo injection. In the case of this clone: Its antigen is not known.

This sequence was found in a person between 18 and 60 years old who received the Ad26.COV2.S COVID-19 vaccine or a placebo. The material was peripheral blood, obtained in a trial of Ad26.COV2.S vaccine versus placebo. The chain has TRBV20-1 and TRBJ2-3, with TRBD2 matching 12 bases. The CDR3 region has the DNA TGCAGTGCTAGTGTTCTAGCGGGGGGGAACCTACTAAGCGATACGCAGTATTTT. Protein product: CSASVLAGGNLLSDTQYF.